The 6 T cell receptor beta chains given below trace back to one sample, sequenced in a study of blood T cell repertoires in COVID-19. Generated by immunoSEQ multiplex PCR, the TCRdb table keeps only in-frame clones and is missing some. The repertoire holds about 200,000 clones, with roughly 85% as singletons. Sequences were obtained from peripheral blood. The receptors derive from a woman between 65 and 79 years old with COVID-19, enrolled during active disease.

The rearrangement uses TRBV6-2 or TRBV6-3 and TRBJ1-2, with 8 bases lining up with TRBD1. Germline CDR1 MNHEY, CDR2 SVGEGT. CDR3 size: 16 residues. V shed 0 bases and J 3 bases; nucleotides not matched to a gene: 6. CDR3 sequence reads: CASSYSTGGPDYGYTF. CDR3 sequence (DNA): TGTGCCAGCAGTTACTCAACAGGGGGGCCTGACTATGGCTACACCTTC.

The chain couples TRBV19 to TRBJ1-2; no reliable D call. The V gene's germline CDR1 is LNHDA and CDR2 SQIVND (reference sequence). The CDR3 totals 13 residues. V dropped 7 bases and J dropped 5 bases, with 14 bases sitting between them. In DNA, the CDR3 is TGTGCCAGTACTGGCCCCAGGAGGTATGGCTACACCTTC. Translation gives CASTGPRRYGYTF.

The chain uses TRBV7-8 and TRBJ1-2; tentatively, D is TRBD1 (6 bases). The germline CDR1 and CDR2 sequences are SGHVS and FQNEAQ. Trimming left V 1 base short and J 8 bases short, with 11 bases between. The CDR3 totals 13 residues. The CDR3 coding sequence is TGTGCCAGCAGCTTAGGGACAGCCTGGGGCTACACCTTC. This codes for CASSLGTAWGYTF.

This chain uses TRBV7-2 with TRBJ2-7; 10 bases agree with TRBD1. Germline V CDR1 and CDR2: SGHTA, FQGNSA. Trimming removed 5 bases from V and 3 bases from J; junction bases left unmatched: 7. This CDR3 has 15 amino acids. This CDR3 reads CASSTRQGAYYEQYF. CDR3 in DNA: TGTGCCAGCAGCACTCGACAGGGGGCTTACTACGAGCAGTACTTC.

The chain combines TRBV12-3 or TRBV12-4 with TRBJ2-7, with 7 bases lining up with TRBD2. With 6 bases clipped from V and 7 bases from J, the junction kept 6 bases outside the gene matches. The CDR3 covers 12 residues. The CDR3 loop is CASSRTRDEQYF. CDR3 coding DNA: TGTGCCAGCAGCCGGACTAGGGATGAGCAGTACTTC.

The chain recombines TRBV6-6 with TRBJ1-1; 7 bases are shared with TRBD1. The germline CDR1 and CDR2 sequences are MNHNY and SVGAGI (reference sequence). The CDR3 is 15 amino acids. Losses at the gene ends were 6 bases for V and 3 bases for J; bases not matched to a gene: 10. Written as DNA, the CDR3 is TGTGCCAGCAGCGATATCAGGGGGAAGGACACTGAAGCTTTCTTT. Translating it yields CASSDIRGKDTEAFF.